The present TCR beta chain was sequenced within a study of human T cells and chemical hapten exposure. CDR1 is SQVTM and CDR2 is ANQGSEA in the germline V gene. There are 13 residues in the CDR3. Time point of the sample: patch test 2, 6 weeks after DPC sensitization. Sample treatment: therapeutic diphenylcyclopropenone sensitization with weekly scalp DPC. In TCRdb, the RACE reads were re-called with MiXCR into one record per CDR3 protein. The data show some 100,000 distinct CDR3 sequences, approximately 8.8% seen once. This specimen consisted of whole blood, obtained in connection with sensitization to the hapten diphenylcyclopropenone (DPC). The clonotype comes from a woman between 35 and 50 years old with alopecia areata. Some clones in this sample may be carry-over from other donors' samples. The chain carries TRBV29-1 and TRBJ2-6, with TRBD2 as a possible D gene (6 bases). CDR3 coding DNA: TGCGCCGGAGGGGCTTCTGGGGCCAACGTCCTGACTTTC. Translation gives CAGGASGANVLTF.